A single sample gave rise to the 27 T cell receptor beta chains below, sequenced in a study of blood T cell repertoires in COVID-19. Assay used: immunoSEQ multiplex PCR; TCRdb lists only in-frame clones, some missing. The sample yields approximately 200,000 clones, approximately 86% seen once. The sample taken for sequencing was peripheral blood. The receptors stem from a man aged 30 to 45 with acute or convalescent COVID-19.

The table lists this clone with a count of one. The CDR3 is CASRVGQGFSGNTIYF. The CDR3 nucleotides are TGTGCCAGCAGAGTCGGACAGGGCTTCTCTGGAAACACCATATATTTT. J is TRBJ1-3 and V is TRBV2; the match to TRBD1 covers 8 bases. CDR1 and CDR2 (germline): SNHLY, FYNNEI. This CDR3 region has 16 residues. V shed 6 bases and J 0 bases; nucleotides not matched to a gene: 7.

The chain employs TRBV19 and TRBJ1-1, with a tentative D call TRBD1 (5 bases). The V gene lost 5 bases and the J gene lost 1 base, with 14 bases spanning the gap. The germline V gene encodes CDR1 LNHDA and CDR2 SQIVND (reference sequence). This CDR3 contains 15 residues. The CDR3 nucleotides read TGTGCCAGTAGTTCACCGGGACTGACGAACACTGAAGCTTTCTTT. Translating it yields CASSSPGLTNTEAFF.

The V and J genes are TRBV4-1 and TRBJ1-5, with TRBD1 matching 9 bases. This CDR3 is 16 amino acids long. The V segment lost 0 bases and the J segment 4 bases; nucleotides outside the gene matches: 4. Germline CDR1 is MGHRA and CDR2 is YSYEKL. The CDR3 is CASSQEGDRVNQPQHF. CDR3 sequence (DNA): TGCGCCAGCAGCCAAGAGGGGGACAGGGTGAATCAGCCCCAGCATTTT.

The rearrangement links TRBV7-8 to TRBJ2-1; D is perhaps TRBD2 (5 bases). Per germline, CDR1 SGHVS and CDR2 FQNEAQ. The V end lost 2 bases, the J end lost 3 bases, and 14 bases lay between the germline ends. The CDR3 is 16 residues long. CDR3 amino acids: CASSLLVGDLYNEQFF. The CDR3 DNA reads TGTGCCAGCAGCTTATTAGTGGGAGATCTCTACAATGAGCAGTTCTTC.

DNA for the CDR3: TGTGCCTGGAAATGGACAGAAAACACCGGGGAGCTGTTTTTT. Translating it yields CAWKWTENTGELFF. The chain is built from TRBV30 and TRBJ2-2, with D possibly being TRBD1 (6 bases). Germline assignment: CDR1 GTSNPN and CDR2 SVGIG (reference sequence). V lost 4 bases and J lost 2, with 11 bases in between. This CDR3 is built from 14 residues.

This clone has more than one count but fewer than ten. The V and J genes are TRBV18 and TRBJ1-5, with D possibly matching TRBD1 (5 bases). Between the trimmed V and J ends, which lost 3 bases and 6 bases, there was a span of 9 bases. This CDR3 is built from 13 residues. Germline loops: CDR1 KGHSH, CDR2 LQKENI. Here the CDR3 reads CASSPSTVQPQHF. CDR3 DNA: TGTGCCAGCTCACCGTCGACAGTTCAGCCCCAGCATTTT.

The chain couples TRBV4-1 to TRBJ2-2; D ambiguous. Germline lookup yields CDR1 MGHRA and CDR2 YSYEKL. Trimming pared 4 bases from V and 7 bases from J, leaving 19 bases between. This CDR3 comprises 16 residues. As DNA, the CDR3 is TGCGCCAGCAGCCTTAGGAACACCAATACGGGCGGGGAGCTGTTTTTT. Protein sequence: CASSLRNTNTGGELFF.

CDR3 nucleotides: TGTGCCAGCAGTTTTCAAGGTCTAGCGGCCGGGGAGCTGTTTTTT. Protein: CASSFQGLAAGELFF. The chain is built from TRBV6-6 and TRBJ2-2, with 7 positions matching TRBD2. V was clipped by 4 bases and J by 6 bases; unmatched bases: 8. Germline V gene sequence: CDR1 MNHNY, CDR2 SVGAGI (reference sequence). The CDR3 runs 15 residues.

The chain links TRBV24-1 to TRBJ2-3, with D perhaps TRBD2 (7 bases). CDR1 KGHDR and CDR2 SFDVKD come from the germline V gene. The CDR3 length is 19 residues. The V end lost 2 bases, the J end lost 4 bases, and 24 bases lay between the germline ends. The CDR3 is CATSDWVDGGRFVPDTQYF. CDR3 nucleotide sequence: TGTGCCACCAGTGATTGGGTTGACGGGGGGCGATTCGTCCCAGATACGCAGTATTTT.

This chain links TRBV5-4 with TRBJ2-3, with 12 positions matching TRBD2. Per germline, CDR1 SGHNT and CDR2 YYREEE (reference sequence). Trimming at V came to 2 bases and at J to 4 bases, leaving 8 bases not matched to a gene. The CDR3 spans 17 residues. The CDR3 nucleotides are TGTGCCAGCAGCTTTAAACTAGCGGGAGGCGCCCCAGATACGCAGTATTTT. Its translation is CASSFKLAGGAPDTQYF.

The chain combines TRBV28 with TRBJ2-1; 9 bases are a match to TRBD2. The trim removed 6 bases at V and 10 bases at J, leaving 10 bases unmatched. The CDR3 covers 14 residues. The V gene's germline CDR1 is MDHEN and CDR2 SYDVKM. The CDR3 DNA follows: TGTGCCAGCAGCCGAGCGGGGGGACCTAAGGAGCAGTTCTTC. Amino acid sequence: CASSRAGGPKEQFF.

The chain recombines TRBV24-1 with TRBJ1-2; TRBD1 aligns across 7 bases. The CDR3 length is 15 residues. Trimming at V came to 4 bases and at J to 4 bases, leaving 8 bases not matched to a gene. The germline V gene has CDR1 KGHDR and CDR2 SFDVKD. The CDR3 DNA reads TGTGCCACCAGTGACTCCCGGACAGGCTTCTATGGCTACACCTTC. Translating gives CATSDSRTGFYGYTF.

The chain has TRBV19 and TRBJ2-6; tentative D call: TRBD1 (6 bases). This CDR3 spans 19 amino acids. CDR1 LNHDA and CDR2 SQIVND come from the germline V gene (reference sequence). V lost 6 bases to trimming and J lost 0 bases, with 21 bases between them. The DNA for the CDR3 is TGTGCCAGTAGCCTTAAGGGGCAGGGGCATGGCTCTGGGGCCAACGTCCTGACTTTC. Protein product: CASSLKGQGHGSGANVLTF.

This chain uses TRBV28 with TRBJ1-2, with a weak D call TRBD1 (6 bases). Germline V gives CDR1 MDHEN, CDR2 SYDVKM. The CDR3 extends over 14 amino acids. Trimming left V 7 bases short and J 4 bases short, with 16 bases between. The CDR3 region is CASISGGGGYGYTF. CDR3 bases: TGTGCCAGCATCTCCGGGGGGGGCGGCTATGGCTACACCTTC.

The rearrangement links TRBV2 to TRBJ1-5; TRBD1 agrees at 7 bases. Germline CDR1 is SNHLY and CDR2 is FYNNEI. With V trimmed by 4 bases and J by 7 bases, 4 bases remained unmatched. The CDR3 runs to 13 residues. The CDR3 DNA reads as TGTGCCAGCAGTGGCGACAGGGCCCAGCCCCAGCATTTT. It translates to CASSGDRAQPQHF. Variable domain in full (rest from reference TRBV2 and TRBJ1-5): EPEVTQTPSHQVTQMGQEVILRCVPISNHLYFYWYRQILGQKVEFLVSFYNNEISEKSEIFDDQFSVERPDGSNFTLKIRSTKLEDSAMYFCASSGDRAQPQHFGDGTRLSIL.

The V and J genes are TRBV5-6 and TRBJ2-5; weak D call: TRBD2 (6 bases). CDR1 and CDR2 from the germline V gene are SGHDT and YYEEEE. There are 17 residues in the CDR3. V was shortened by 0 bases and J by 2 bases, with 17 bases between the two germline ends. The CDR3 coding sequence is TGTGCCAGCAGCTTGGGTTTTGGGGGGTTTAATCAAGAGACCCAGTACTTC. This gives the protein CASSLGFGGFNQETQYF.

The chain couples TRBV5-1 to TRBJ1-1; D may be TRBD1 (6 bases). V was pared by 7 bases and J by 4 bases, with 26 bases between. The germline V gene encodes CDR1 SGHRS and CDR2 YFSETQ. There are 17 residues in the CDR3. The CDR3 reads CASRRGADSGMSTEAFF. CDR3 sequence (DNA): TGCGCCAGCCGCCGGGGGGCGGACTCTGGCATGAGCACTGAAGCTTTCTTT.

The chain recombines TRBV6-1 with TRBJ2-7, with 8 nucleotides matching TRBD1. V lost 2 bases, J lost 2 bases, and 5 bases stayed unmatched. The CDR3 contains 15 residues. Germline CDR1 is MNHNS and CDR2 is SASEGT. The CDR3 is CASSETGTGPYEQYF. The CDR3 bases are TGTGCCAGCAGTGAAACCGGGACAGGACCCTACGAGCAGTACTTC.

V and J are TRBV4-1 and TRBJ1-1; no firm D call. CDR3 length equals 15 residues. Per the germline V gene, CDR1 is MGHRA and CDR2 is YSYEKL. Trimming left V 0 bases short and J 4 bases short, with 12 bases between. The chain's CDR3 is CASSQDSQYSTEAFF. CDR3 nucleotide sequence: TGCGCCAGCAGCCAAGATTCACAGTATAGCACTGAAGCTTTCTTT.

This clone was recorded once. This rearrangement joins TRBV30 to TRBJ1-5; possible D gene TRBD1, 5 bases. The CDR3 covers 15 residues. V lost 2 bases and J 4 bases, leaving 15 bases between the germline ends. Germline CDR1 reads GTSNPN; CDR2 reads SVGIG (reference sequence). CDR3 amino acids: CAWSSRGKGNQPQHF. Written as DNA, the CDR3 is TGTGCCTGGAGTTCGCGCGGCAAGGGGAATCAGCCCCAGCATTTT.

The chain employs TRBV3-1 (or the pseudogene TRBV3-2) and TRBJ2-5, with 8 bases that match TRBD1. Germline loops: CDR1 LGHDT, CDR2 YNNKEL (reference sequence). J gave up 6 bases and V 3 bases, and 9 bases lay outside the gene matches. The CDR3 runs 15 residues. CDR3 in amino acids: CASSHQARGRKTQYF. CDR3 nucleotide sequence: TGTGCCAGCAGCCACCAAGCCAGGGGGCGGAAGACCCAGTACTTC.

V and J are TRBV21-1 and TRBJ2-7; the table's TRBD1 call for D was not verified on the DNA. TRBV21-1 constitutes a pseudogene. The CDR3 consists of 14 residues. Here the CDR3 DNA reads TGTGCCAGCAGCAAAGAGGGGGCACCGTACGAGCAGTACTTC. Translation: CASSKEGAPYEQYF.

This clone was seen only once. This chain's CDR3 is CASSLMSGSNEKLFF. CDR3 nucleotide sequence: TGTGCCAGCAGCTTAATGTCAGGGTCGAATGAAAAACTGTTTTTT. The gene calls are TRBV7-9 and TRBJ1-4; possible D gene TRBD1, 5 bases. From germline, CDR1 is SEHNR and CDR2 FQNEAQ (reference sequence). The CDR3 totals 15 residues. Trimming cost V 2 bases and J 5 bases, with 12 bases left between them. Full variable domain (outside the CDR3, taken from reference TRBV7-9 and TRBJ1-4): DTGVSQNPRHKITKRGQNVTFRCDPISEHNRLYWYRQTLGQGPEFLTYFQNEAQLEKSRLLSDRFSAERPKGSFSTLEIQRTEQGDSAMYLCASSLMSGSNEKLFFGSGTQLSVL.

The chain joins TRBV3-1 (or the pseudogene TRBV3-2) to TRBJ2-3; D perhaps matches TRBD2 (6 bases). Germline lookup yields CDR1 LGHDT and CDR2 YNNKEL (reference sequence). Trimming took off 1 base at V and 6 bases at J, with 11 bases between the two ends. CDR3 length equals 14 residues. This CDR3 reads CASSQVGSWDTQYF. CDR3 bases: TGTGCCAGCAGCCAAGTCGGGAGTTGGGATACGCAGTATTTT.

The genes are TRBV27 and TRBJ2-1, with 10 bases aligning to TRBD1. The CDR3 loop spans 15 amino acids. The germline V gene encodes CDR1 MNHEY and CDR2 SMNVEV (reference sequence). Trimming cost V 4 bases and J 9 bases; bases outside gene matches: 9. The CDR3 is CASSSAGTGVSEQFF. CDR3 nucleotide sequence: TGTGCCAGCAGTTCTGCCGGGACAGGGGTTAGTGAGCAGTTCTTC.

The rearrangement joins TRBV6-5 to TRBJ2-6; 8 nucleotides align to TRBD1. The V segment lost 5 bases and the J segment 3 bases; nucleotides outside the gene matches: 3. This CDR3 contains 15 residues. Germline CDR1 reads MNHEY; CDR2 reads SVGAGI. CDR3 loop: CASSLQGVGANVLTF. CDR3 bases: TGTGCCAGCAGTCTACAGGGGGTTGGGGCCAACGTCCTGACTTTC.

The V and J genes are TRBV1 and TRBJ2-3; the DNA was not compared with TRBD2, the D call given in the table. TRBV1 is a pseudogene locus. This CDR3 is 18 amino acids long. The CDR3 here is CTSTTLIRRVSGRDTQYF. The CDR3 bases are TGCACCAGCACCACACTCATCCGGCGGGTTTCCGGTCGGGATACGCAGTATTTT.